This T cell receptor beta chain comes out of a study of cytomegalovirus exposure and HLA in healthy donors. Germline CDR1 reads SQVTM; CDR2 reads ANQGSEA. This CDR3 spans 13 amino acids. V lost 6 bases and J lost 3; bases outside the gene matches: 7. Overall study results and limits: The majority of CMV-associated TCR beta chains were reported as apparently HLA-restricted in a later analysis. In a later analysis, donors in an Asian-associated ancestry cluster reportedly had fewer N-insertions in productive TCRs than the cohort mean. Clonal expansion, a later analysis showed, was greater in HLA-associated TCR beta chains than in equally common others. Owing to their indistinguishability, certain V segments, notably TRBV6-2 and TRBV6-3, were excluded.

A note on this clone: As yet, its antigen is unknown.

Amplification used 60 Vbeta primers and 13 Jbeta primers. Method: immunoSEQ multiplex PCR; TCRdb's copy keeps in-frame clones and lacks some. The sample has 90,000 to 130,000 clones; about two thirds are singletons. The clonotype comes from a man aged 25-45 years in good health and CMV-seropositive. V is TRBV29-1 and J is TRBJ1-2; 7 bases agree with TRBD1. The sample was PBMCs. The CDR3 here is CSVDRDEDYGYTF. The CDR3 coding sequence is TGCAGCGTCGACAGGGACGAGGACTATGGCTACACCTTC.